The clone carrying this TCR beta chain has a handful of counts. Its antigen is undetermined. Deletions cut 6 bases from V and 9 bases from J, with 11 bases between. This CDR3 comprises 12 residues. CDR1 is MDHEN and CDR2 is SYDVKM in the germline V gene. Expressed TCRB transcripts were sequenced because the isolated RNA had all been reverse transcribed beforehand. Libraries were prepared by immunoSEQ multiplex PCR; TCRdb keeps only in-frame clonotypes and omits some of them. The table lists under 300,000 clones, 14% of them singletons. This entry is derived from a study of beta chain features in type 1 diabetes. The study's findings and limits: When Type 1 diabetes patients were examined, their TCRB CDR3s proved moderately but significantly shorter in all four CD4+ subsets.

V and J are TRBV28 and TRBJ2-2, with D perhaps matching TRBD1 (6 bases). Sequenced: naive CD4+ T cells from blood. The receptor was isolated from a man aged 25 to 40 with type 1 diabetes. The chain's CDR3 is CASSGDIRELFF. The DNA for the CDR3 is TGTGCCAGCAGCGGGGACATTCGGGAGCTGTTTTTT.